Following are 26 T cell receptor beta chains from one sample sequenced in a study of T-cell reconstitution after alpha-beta-depleted transplantation in children. TCRbeta library preparation incorporated unique molecular identifiers. TCRdb itself ran the PCR reads through MiXCR, one entry per CDR3 protein. The table lists 490,000 or so distinct CDR3 sequences, under 15% of them singletons. This sample comprised PBMCs from the stem cell graft donor, obtained from the stem cell graft. Receptor source: a human donor who donated a stem cell graft to a child with combined immunodeficiency.

This clonotype showed up just a few times. V and J are TRBV15 and TRBJ2-1; 7 nucleotides agree with TRBD1. CDR1 and CDR2 from the germline V gene are LNHNV and YYDKDF (reference sequence). The length of the CDR3 is 14 residues. V lost 1 base, J lost 10 bases, and 7 bases stayed unmatched. CDR3 coding DNA: TGTGCCACCAGCAGAGGGGACAGTCCAAGGGAGCAGTTCTTC. Encoded protein: CATSRGDSPREQFF.

This clonotype was found a few times. V gene TRBV20-1 combines with J gene TRBJ2-7, with D perhaps given as TRBD1 or TRBD2 (6 bases each). The CDR3 runs 16 residues. Trimming removed 3 bases from V and 3 bases from J, with 21 bases in between. Germline assignment: CDR1 DFQATT and CDR2 SNEGSKA (reference sequence). CDR3 sequence reads: CSASPWGASMGYEQYF. The CDR3 coding sequence is TGCAGTGCTAGCCCCTGGGGGGCCAGCATGGGCTACGAGCAGTACTTC.

The rearrangement uses TRBV5-1 and TRBJ2-7; D is undetermined. The CDR3 sequence is 16 residues long. With 0 bases removed from V and 1 base from J, the gap between germline ends came to 14 bases. Germline CDR1 reads SGHRS; CDR2 reads YFSETQ. This chain's CDR3 is CASSLGWNVDSYEQYF. The DNA of the CDR3 is TGCGCCAGCAGCTTGGGATGGAACGTGGATTCCTACGAGCAGTACTTC. Based on the CDR3 plus reference TRBV5-1 and TRBJ2-7, the full variable domain is KAGVTQTPRYLIKTRGQQVTLSCSPISGHRSVSWYQQTPGQGLQFLFEYFSETQRNKGNFPGRFSGRQFSNSRSEMNVSTLELGDSALYLCASSLGWNVDSYEQYFGPGTRLTVT.

This clonotype was seen ten or more times. The chain recombines TRBV12-3 or TRBV12-4 with TRBJ1-1; D unresolved. The CDR3 consists of 12 residues. V was clipped by 6 bases and J by 5 bases, with 10 bases between them. The CDR3 nucleotides read TGTGCCAGCAGCCCGCTGGGGACTGAAGCTTTCTTT. Amino acid sequence: CASSPLGTEAFF.

In its sample, this clonotype was seen many times. V is TRBV13 and J is TRBJ2-1, with TRBD2 matching 12 bases. The CDR3 is 16 amino acids. In germline, CDR1 is PRHDT, CDR2 FYEKMQ (reference sequence). V lost 3 bases and J lost 8; bases outside the gene matches: 8. The CDR3 nucleotides are TGTGCCAGCAGCTTCCAAGGACTAGCGGGGACAGATGAGCAGTTCTTC. Translation: CASSFQGLAGTDEQFF.

The sample holds many counts of this clonotype. The V gene is TRBV5-1, the J gene TRBJ2-1; 11 bases fit TRBD2. With V trimmed by 3 bases and J by 8 bases, 4 bases remained unmatched. Germline values: CDR1 SGHRS, CDR2 YFSETQ. This CDR3 is 14 amino acids long. CDR3 sequence reads: CASSSWTSGYEQFF. CDR3 DNA sequence: TGCGCCAGCAGCTCCTGGACTAGCGGGTATGAGCAGTTCTTC.

This clonotype appeared a few times. The chain couples TRBV29-1 to TRBJ1-2; TRBD1 is a possible D gene (5 bases). From germline, CDR1 is SQVTM and CDR2 ANQGSEA. The CDR3 is 13 residues long. The V gene lost 1 base and the J gene lost 6 bases, with 12 bases spanning the gap. The CDR3 is CSVEGGGIDGYTF. The CDR3 nucleotides are TGCAGCGTTGAAGGCGGGGGGATCGATGGCTACACCTTC.

This clonotype has a handful of counts. The V and J genes are TRBV4-1 and TRBJ2-1; 10 bases match TRBD2. The CDR3 has 15 amino acids. V was pared by 3 bases and J by 4 bases, with 3 bases of the junction left unmatched. Germline V gene sequence: CDR1 MGHRA, CDR2 YSYEKL. CDR3 bases: TGCGCCAGCAGCCAGGGACTAGCGTTTTACAATGAGCAGTTCTTC. Amino acids: CASSQGLAFYNEQFF.

This clonotype was counted at least ten times. This chain joins TRBV5-1 and TRBJ2-7; TRBD1 might be the D (6 bases). Germline V gives CDR1 SGHRS, CDR2 YFSETQ. Trimming took 4 bases from V and 4 from J, leaving 15 bases between them. The CDR3 length is 14 residues. Here the CDR3 reads CASSPRDTMYEQYF. CDR3 DNA sequence: TGCGCCAGCAGCCCCCGGGACACAATGTACGAGCAGTACTTC.

This clonotype has at least ten counts. The chain combines TRBV7-2 with TRBJ1-3, with D maybe TRBD1 (5 bases). The V gene's germline CDR1 is SGHTA and CDR2 FQGNSA. The length of the CDR3 is 13 residues. Trimming took off 5 bases at V and 6 bases at J, with 11 bases between the two ends. The CDR3, as DNA: TGTGCCAGCAGCCCGGGGGGGTTAAACACCATATATTTT. Protein product: CASSPGGLNTIYF.

This clonotype appeared a single time. J is TRBJ2-3 and V is TRBV9; the D is unclear. Germline CDR1 reads SGDLS; CDR2 reads YYNGEE. V was pared by 0 bases and J by 4 bases, with 18 bases between. CDR3 length: 17 residues. Here the CDR3 reads CASSVGVGESAADTQYF. CDR3 in DNA: TGTGCCAGCAGCGTAGGGGTCGGCGAGAGTGCGGCAGATACGCAGTATTTT.

The gene calls are TRBV4-1 and TRBJ2-1, with 10 positions matching TRBD1. The CDR3 is 15 amino acids. V lost 4 bases to trimming and J lost 9 bases; unmatched junction nucleotides: 9. CDR1 is MGHRA and CDR2 is YSYEKL in the germline V gene. CDR3 in amino acids: CASSLAGTGALEQFF. DNA for the CDR3: TGCGCCAGCAGCCTTGCCGGGACAGGGGCGCTTGAGCAGTTCTTC.

This clonotype was recorded at least ten times. V gene TRBV27 combines with J gene TRBJ2-3; the match to TRBD2 covers 7 bases. Germline CDR1 reads MNHEY; CDR2 reads SMNVEV (reference sequence). The CDR3 is 16 residues long. V lost 5 bases to trimming and J lost 0 bases; unmatched junction nucleotides: 8. The CDR3 bases are TGTGCCAGCAGTCCCCCGGGACTACAGAGCACAGATACGCAGTATTTT. Translation: CASSPPGLQSTDTQYF.

A remark on this clonotype: A much larger clone differs by one base, so this may be a read error. This chain joins TRBV6-1 and TRBJ2-7; the D gene is possibly TRBD1 (6 bases). The germline V gene has CDR1 MNHNS and CDR2 SASEGT. The CDR3 is 15 amino acids. The CDR3 protein is CAGRRDRRSSYEQYF. As DNA, the CDR3 is TGTGCCGGCAGACGCGACAGGAGGAGCTCCTACGAGCAGTACTTC.

This clonotype was observed at least ten times. The J gene is TRBJ2-5, the V gene TRBV4-2; D not resolved. CDR3 length: 16 amino acids. Germline assignment: CDR1 LGHNA and CDR2 YNFKEQ. V was pared by 0 bases and J by 5 bases, with 16 bases between. CDR3 amino acids: CASSQDLSRWVETQYF. In DNA form, the CDR3 reads TGTGCCAGCAGCCAAGATCTTAGTAGGTGGGTGGAGACCCAGTACTTC.

A few counts support this clonotype. The chain couples TRBV6-5 to TRBJ2-3, with TRBD2 matching over 8 bases. This CDR3 is 14 amino acids long. Trimming took 4 bases from V and 6 from J; bases not matched to a gene: 6. Germline V lookup: CDR1 MNHEY, CDR2 SVGAGI. CDR3 residues: CASSLAGSEDTQYF. In DNA, the CDR3 is TGTGCCAGCAGTTTAGCGGGGTCGGAGGATACGCAGTATTTT.

This clonotype was observed many times. The chain couples TRBV6-2 or TRBV6-3 to TRBJ2-1; no definite D call. CDR3 length: 12 amino acids. With 5 bases removed from V and 9 bases from J, the gap between germline ends came to 11 bases. The V gene's germline CDR1 is MNHEY and CDR2 SVGEGT. Written as DNA, the CDR3 is TGTGCCAGCAGTCTTTACCAACTTGAGCAGTTCTTC. This encodes CASSLYQLEQFF.

The chain recombines TRBV7-8 with TRBJ2-3; D remains unclear. V was shortened by 6 bases and J by 5 bases, with 21 bases between the two germline ends. The CDR3 totals 16 residues. Germline CDR1 is SGHVS and CDR2 is FQNEAQ. CDR3 in amino acids: CASSVQVGRIGDTQYF. The CDR3 coding sequence is TGTGCCAGCAGTGTCCAGGTTGGGCGTATCGGAGATACGCAGTATTTT.

The chain employs TRBV7-2 and TRBJ2-3; 10 bases are a match to TRBD2. V was pared by 5 bases and J by 3 bases, with 14 bases of the junction left unmatched. The CDR3 loop spans 18 amino acids. Germline CDR1 and CDR2: SGHTA and FQGNSA. The CDR3 DNA reads as TGTGCCAGCAGCCCAGCGGCTAGCGGGGGTGTTGGGACAGATACGCAGTATTTT. It encodes CASSPAASGGVGTDTQYF.

This clonotype has only a few counts. J is TRBJ2-1 and V is TRBV4-3, with a tentative D call TRBD1 (5 bases). Germline CDR1 reads LGHNA; CDR2 reads YSLEER. This CDR3 contains 15 residues. Trimming removed 0 bases from V and 6 bases from J, with 12 bases in between. The CDR3 bases are TGCGCCAGCAGCCAAGAACTGCAGGGCCTCAATGAGCAGTTCTTC. This gives the protein CASSQELQGLNEQFF.

A few counts support this clonotype. J is TRBJ2-5 and V is TRBV7-2, with 8 positions matching TRBD2. Germline V gene sequence: CDR1 SGHTA, CDR2 FQGNSA. The CDR3 is 14 residues long. The trim removed 5 bases at V and 5 bases at J, leaving 7 bases unmatched. Here the CDR3 reads CASSRLASLETQYF. CDR3 coding DNA: TGTGCCAGCAGCCGACTAGCGTCCCTGGAGACCCAGTACTTC.

Of note for this clonotype: This may arise from a read error, as a much more abundant clone is one base away. V usage is TRBV5-1 and J usage is TRBJ2-1; 10 bases map to TRBD2. The CDR3 is 17 amino acids. CDR1 is SGHRS and CDR2 is YFSETQ in the germline V gene. CDR3 amino acids: CASSLDSSGSPYHEQFF. DNA of the CDR3: TGCGCCAGCAGCTTGGATTCTAGCGGGAGCCCCTACCATGAGCAGTTCTTC.

Comment on this clonotype: Being one base from a much bigger clone, this may be a read error. In this CDR3 the conserved last residue, phenylalanine or tryptophan, is missing, so a read error is likely. The chain is built from TRBV29-1 and TRBJ2-7; 9 bases agree with TRBD1. The CDR3 has 14 residues. With 4 bases clipped from V and 6 bases from J, the junction kept 10 bases outside the gene matches. Per the germline V gene, CDR1 is SQVTM and CDR2 is ANQGSEA. In DNA, the CDR3 is TGCAGCGTTGGGATGAGCGGGACAGGGCGCGAGCAGTACCTC. Translating gives CSVGMSGTGREQYL.

This clonotype was seen only a few times. This chain joins TRBV11-3 and TRBJ2-1; D unclear. Germline assignment: CDR1 SGHNT and CDR2 YENEEA. Trimming shortened V by 1 base and J by 9 bases, and 13 bases separated the two germline ends. The CDR3 consists of 14 residues. CDR3 sequence: CASSLGRASGEQFF. The CDR3, as DNA: TGTGCCAGCAGCTTAGGAAGGGCGTCGGGTGAGCAGTTCTTC.

The chain uses TRBV5-1 and TRBJ2-3; D is perhaps TRBD1 (5 bases). This CDR3 contains 17 residues. V lost 4 bases and J lost 6, with 24 bases in between. Germline V lookup: CDR1 SGHRS, CDR2 YFSETQ. CDR3 coding DNA: TGCGCCAGCAGCCCCATGAGACAGCAATCGCCCCTGGATACGCAGTATTTT. Encoded protein: CASSPMRQQSPLDTQYF. Looking up the rest from reference TRBV5-1 and TRBJ2-3 gives the full variable domain: KAGVTQTPRYLIKTRGQQVTLSCSPISGHRSVSWYQQTPGQGLQFLFEYFSETQRNKGNFPGRFSGRQFSNSRSEMNVSTLELGDSALYLCASSPMRQQSPLDTQYFGPGTRLTVL.

This clonotype showed up just a few times. The J gene is TRBJ2-1, the V gene TRBV20-1; D may be TRBD1 (6 bases). Trimming removed 5 bases from V and 0 bases from J, with 8 bases in between. This CDR3 contains 13 residues. Per germline, CDR1 DFQATT and CDR2 SNEGSKA (reference sequence). The CDR3 nucleotides read TGCAGTGCTGGGGGCCTCTCCTACAATGAGCAGTTCTTC. Residues: CSAGGLSYNEQFF.